The next 13 T cell receptor beta chains were all read from a single sample in a study of vaccination effects on CD4 cells after COVID-19. Researchers isolated CD4+ T cells once approximately ten days of culture had elapsed. Convalescent patients had PCR-confirmed SARS-CoV-2 infection between March and December 2020. Two-dose BNT162b2 or mRNA-1273 vaccination was given to participants. TCRdb's table, derived via immunoSEQ multiplex PCR, lists solely in-frame clones and lacks some. This sample has around 50,000 clones, with nearly 75% found just once. The antigens these receptors bind are not known. The sequences come from CD4+ T cells from PBMCs cultured without peptide, collected after COVID-19 vaccination. Receptor source: a human donor who had a prior SARS-CoV-2 infection.

This clone was recorded only once. V gene TRBV19 combines with J gene TRBJ2-7; 8 bases map to TRBD1. Germline loops: CDR1 LNHDA, CDR2 SQIVND (reference sequence). The CDR3 consists of 15 residues. J was trimmed by 6 bases and V by 4 bases; bases with no gene match: 11. This CDR3 is CASSKLTGQGSEQYF. As DNA, the CDR3 is TGTGCCAGTAGTAAACTAACAGGACAGGGAAGCGAGCAGTACTTC.

The rearrangement uses TRBV4-2 and TRBJ2-7; 10 bases map to TRBD1. The CDR3 spans 17 residues. The ends lost 2 bases at V and 3 bases at J; junction bases unmatched: 10. Looked up from germline, CDR1 is LGHNA and CDR2 is YNFKEQ. The CDR3 loop is CASSQRTTGGSGYEQYF. The CDR3 region has the DNA TGTGCCAGCAGCCAAAGAACGACAGGGGGCTCGGGCTACGAGCAGTACTTC.

This chain links TRBV7-2 with TRBJ2-5; the D gene could be TRBD1 or TRBD2 (6 bases each). Trimming stripped 4 bases from V and 5 bases from J, with 14 bases between. CDR3 length equals 14 residues. Germline V gene sequence: CDR1 SGHTA, CDR2 FQGNSA. The CDR3 DNA reads TGTGCCAGCAGCTCGAGGGGGGCCGGGGAGACCCAGTACTTC. Protein: CASSSRGAGETQYF.

This clone was observed once. This chain uses TRBV2 with TRBJ1-6; perhaps TRBD1 as D (5 bases). The CDR3 covers 13 residues. Germline loops: CDR1 SNHLY, CDR2 FYNNEI. V was trimmed by 10 bases and J by 9 bases, leaving 16 bases between them. The CDR3 is CATTGVLGSPLHF. The CDR3 DNA follows: TGTGCCACCACGGGGGTATTGGGTTCACCCCTCCACTTT.

The V call is TRBV6-1, the J call TRBJ2-3; weak D call: TRBD1 (6 bases). V was trimmed by 2 bases and J by 2 bases, leaving 23 bases between them. The CDR3 has 19 amino acids. In germline, CDR1 is MNHNS, CDR2 SASEGT. The CDR3 here is CASSEIPIGGGGATDTQYF. In nucleotides, the CDR3 is TGTGCCAGCAGTGAAATCCCAATAGGGGGTGGCGGAGCCACAGATACGCAGTATTTT.

This clone was counted between two and nine times. The V and J genes are TRBV4-1 and TRBJ2-7; D assignment may be TRBD1 or TRBD2 (5 bases each). V shed 4 bases and J shed 1 base, with 17 bases lying between them. The CDR3 runs 16 residues. The germline V gene encodes CDR1 MGHRA and CDR2 YSYEKL. This CDR3 is CASSRQSGTESYEQYF. The CDR3 region has the DNA TGCGCCAGCAGCCGTCAATCCGGGACGGAGTCCTACGAGCAGTACTTC.

The chain uses TRBV7-9 and TRBJ2-1, with 14 bases identical to TRBD2. V shed 8 bases and J 8 bases; nucleotides not matched to a gene: 11. The CDR3 contains 16 residues. The V gene's germline CDR1 is SEHNR and CDR2 FQNEAQ (reference sequence). This CDR3 reads CASGLAGGNRRDEQFF. As DNA, the CDR3 is TGTGCCAGCGGACTAGCGGGGGGCAATCGCCGCGATGAGCAGTTCTTC.

The V call is TRBV27, the J call TRBJ2-7; D not resolved. CDR1 is MNHEY and CDR2 is SMNVEV in the germline V gene (reference sequence). The ends were cut back, 0 bases at V and 1 base at J, with 13 bases in the middle. The CDR3 runs to 16 residues. CDR3 loop: CASSLSMMTGSYEQYF. CDR3 DNA: TGTGCCAGCAGTTTATCGATGATGACTGGTTCCTACGAGCAGTACTTC.

In its sample, this clone was seen a few times. Written as DNA, the CDR3 is TGTGCCAGCAGGAAATGGCAACAGGGGAATCAGCCCCAGCATTTT. Translation: CASRKWQQGNQPQHF. The V and J genes are TRBV6-5 and TRBJ1-5; 7 bases agree with TRBD1. The CDR3 spans 15 residues. J was trimmed by 4 bases and V by 6 bases; bases with no gene match: 9. CDR1 and CDR2 from the germline V gene are MNHEY and SVGAGI.

The chain combines TRBV5-1 with TRBJ2-2, with 7 bases lining up with TRBD2. V shed 2 bases and J 6 bases; nucleotides not matched to a gene: 1. CDR3 length: 13 amino acids. Looked up from germline, CDR1 is SGHRS and CDR2 is YFSETQ. The CDR3 DNA reads TGCGCCAGCAGCTTTGGGGGGGCCGGGGAGCTGTTTTTT. The encoded protein is CASSFGGAGELFF.

The chain couples TRBV18 to TRBJ1-6, with 8 bases identical to TRBD1. Germline CDR1 reads KGHSH; CDR2 reads LQKENI. The CDR3 is 17 residues long. V shed 2 bases and J 5 bases; nucleotides not matched to a gene: 8. The CDR3 loop is CASSPTLGQADNSPLHF. Written as DNA, the CDR3 is TGTGCCAGCTCACCAACTTTGGGACAGGCCGATAATTCACCCCTCCACTTT.

This clone was recorded a few times. The chain combines TRBV19 with TRBJ2-7; 8 nucleotides line up with TRBD1. The CDR3 sequence is 15 residues long. V lost 5 bases, J lost 4 bases, and 10 bases stayed unmatched. Germline V gene sequence: CDR1 LNHDA, CDR2 SQIVND (reference sequence). The CDR3 DNA follows: TGTGCCAGTAGTCGATCCGGGACAGGAGTGTACGAGCAGTACTTC. Encoded protein: CASSRSGTGVYEQYF.

This CDR3 reads CAWSDKDRVNTEAFF. The CDR3 nucleotides read TGTGCCTGGAGCGATAAGGACAGGGTGAACACTGAAGCTTTCTTT. The chain couples TRBV30 to TRBJ1-1; 8 bases are a match to TRBD1. V was clipped by 3 bases and J by 0 bases; unmatched bases: 6. Germline CDR1 reads GTSNPN; CDR2 reads SVGIG (reference sequence). The CDR3 covers 15 residues.